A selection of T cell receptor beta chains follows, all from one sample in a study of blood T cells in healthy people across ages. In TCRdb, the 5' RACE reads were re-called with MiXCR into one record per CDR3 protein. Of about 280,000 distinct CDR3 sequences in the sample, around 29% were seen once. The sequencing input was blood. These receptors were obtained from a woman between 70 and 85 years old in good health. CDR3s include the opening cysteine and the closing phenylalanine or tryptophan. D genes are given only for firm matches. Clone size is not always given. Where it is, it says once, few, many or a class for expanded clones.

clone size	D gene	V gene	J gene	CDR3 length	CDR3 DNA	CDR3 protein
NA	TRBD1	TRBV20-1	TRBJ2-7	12	TGCAGTATACAGGGGGGTAGCGACGAGCAGTACTTC	CSIQGGSDEQYF
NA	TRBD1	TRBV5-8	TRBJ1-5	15	TGTGCCAGCAGTCGGATTGACAGGGGCCATCAGCCCCAGCATTTT	CASSRIDRGHQPQHF
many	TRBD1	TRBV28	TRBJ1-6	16	TGTGCCAGCAGTCTCCAACAGGGGGACGTTCGGTCACCCCTCCACTTT	CASSLQQGDVRSPLHF
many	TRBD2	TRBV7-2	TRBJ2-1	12	TGTGCCAGCAGAGGACTAGCGCATGAGCAGTTCTTC	CASRGLAHEQFF
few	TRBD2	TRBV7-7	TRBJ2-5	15	TGTGCTAGCAGCCTAGGACTAGCGGGAGGGGAGACCCAGTACTTC	CASSLGLAGGETQYF
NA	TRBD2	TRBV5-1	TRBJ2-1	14	TGCGCCAGCAGCGCCGGGACTAGCGGCCATGAGCAGTTCTTC	CASSAGTSGHEQFF
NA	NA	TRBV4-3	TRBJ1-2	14	TGCGCCAGCAGCCAAGATCCCGGGACGAGGGGCTACACCTTC	CASSQDPGTRGYTF
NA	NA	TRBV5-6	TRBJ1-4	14	TGTGCCAGCAAGGAGGGGCTTGGCGGCGAAAAACTGTTTTTT	CASKEGLGGEKLFF
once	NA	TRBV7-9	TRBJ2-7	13	TGTGCCAGCAACACGGACAGCTCCTACGAGCAGTACTTC	CASNTDSSYEQYF
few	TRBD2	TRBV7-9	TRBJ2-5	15	TGTGCCAGCAGCTTACAGCGGGAGGGGTTAGAGACCCAGTACTTC	CASSLQREGLETQYF
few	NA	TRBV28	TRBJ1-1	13	TGTGCCAGCAGTTTATTAGCCGGGTCGGAAGCTTTCTTT	CASSLLAGSEAFF
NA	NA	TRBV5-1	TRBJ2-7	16	TGCGCCAGCAGCTTGGGTTCACTTACGAAGCCCTACGAGCAGTACTTC	CASSLGSLTKPYEQYF
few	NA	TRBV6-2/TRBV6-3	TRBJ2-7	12	TGTGCCAGCAGCGGGAGAAGGAACGAGCAGTACTTC	CASSGRRNEQYF
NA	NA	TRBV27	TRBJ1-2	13	TGTGCCAGCAGTTTGGGGGGCCTCGGAGGCTACACCTTC	CASSLGGLGGYTF
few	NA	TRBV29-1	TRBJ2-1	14	TGCAGCGTTGTTGCGGTGAGCTCCTACAATGAGCAGTTCTTC	CSVVAVSSYNEQFF
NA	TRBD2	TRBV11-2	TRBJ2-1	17	TGTGCCAGCAGCTTAGTGCTAGCGGGAGGACATTACAATGAGCAGTTCTTC	CASSLVLAGGHYNEQFF
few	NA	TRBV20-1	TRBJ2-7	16	TGCAGTGCTAGCCTCCCCCCGACTAGTCGTGTGGGCGAGCAGTACTTC	CSASLPPTSRVGEQYF
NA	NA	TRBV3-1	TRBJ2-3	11	TGTGCCAGCAGGACAACAGATACGCAGTATTTT	CASRTTDTQYF
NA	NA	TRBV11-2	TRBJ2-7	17	TGTGCCAGCAGCTTAGGCCACAGGGCCAAGCCCTCCTACGAGCAGTACTTC	CASSLGHRAKPSYEQYF
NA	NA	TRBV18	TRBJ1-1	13	TGTGCCAGCTCCCTCGATACGGCCCAAGACGCTTTCTTT	CASSLDTAQDAFF
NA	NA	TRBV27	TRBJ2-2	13	TGTGCCAGCAGTTCAGGGGAGGCCGGGGAGCTGTTTTTT	CASSSGEAGELFF
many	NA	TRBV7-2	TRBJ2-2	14	TGTGCCAGCAGTTCGTATAGCGGCACCGGGGAGCTGTTTTTT	CASSSYSGTGELFF
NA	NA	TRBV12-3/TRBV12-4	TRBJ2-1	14	TGTGCCAGCACACGAGGGGACCCGGGCAATGAGCAGTTCTTC	CASTRGDPGNEQFF
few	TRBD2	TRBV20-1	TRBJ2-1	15	TGCAGTGGTCAACTAGCGCTCAGCTCCTACAATGAGCAGTTCTTC	CSGQLALSSYNEQFF
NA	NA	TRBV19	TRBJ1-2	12	TGTGCCAGTAGCTCCGTATCTAGGGGCTACACCTTC	CASSSVSRGYTF
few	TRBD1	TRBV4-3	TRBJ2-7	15	TGCGCCAGCAGCCAGAGCGGACAGGGTTCCTACGAGCAGTACTTC	CASSQSGQGSYEQYF
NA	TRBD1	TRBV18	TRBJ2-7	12	TGTGCCAGCTCCCAGACAGGGGCCGAGCAGTACTTC	CASSQTGAEQYF
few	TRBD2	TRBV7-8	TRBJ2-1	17	TGTGCCAGCAGCTACAGACTAGCGGGAGTTTCCTACAATGAGCAGTTCTTC	CASSYRLAGVSYNEQFF
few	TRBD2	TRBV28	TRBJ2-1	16	TGTGCCAGCAGTGGCGGTCGACTAGCGGGTTACAATGAGCAGTTCTTC	CASSGGRLAGYNEQFF
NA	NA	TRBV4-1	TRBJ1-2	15	TGCGCCAGCAGCCAAGTAGGGCAGGGAGACTATGGTTACACCTTC	CASSQVGQGDYGYTF
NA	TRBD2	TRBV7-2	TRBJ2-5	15	TGTGCCAGCAGCTTCGGCGGGAGGATCGGGGAGACCCAGTACTTC	CASSFGGRIGETQYF
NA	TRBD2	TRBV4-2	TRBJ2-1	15	TGTGCCAGCAGCCAACAGCGGGACTTCTACAATGAGCAGTTCTTC	CASSQQRDFYNEQFF
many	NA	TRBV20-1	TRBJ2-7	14	TGCAGTGCTACCCCGTCCCCGGGCTCCTACGAGCAGTACTTC	CSATPSPGSYEQYF
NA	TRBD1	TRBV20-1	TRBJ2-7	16	TGCAGTGGGATTCAGGGGTTGGGACAGGGTTCCTACGAGCAGTACTTC	CSGIQGLGQGSYEQYF
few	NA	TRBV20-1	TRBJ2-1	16	TGCAGTGCTAGGAGTTTAGTGGGAGATAGGTACAATGAGCAGTTCTTC	CSARSLVGDRYNEQFF
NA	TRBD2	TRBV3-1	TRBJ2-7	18	TGTGCCAGCAGTCTTGCCACGGGACTAGCGGGAAGAGCGTACGAGCAGTACTTC	CASSLATGLAGRAYEQYF
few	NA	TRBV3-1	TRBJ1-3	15	TGTGCCAGCAGCCTTGAACGGATGGCGGGAAACACCATATATTTT	CASSLERMAGNTIYF
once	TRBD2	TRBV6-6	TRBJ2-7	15	TGTGCCAGCAGTTTCCTCGGGACTACCAACTACGAGCAGTACTTC	CASSFLGTTNYEQYF
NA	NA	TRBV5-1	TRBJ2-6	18	TGCGCCAGCAGCTCGGGGCGGGTACCGATATCTGGGGCCAACGTCCTGACTTTC	CASSSGRVPISGANVLTF
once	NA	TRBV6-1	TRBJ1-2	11	TGTGCCAGCAGTGGATGGTATGGCTACACCTTC	CASSGWYGYTF
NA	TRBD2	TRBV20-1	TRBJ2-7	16	TGCAGTGCGAGTGCCGGACTAGCGGGAGTCTCCCACGAGCAGTACTTC	CSASAGLAGVSHEQYF
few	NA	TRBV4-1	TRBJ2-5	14	TGCGCCAGCAGCCTAGAATCCAGGGGTAAGACCCAGTACTTC	CASSLESRGKTQYF
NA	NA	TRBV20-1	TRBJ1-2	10	TGCAGTGCGGGGGGGGATGGCTACACCTTC	CSAGGDGYTF
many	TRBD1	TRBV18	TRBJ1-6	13	TGTGCCAGCTCTCCGACAGGGGATTCACCCCTCCACTTT	CASSPTGDSPLHF
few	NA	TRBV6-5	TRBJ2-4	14	TGTGCCAGCAGTTACTCGAATAGTGGTTACATTCAGTACTTC	CASSYSNSGYIQYF
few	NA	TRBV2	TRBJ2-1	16	TGTGCCAGCGGGGTCCAACGGGAGCCCTCCTACAATGAGCAGTTCTTC	CASGVQREPSYNEQFF
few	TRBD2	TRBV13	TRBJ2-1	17	TGTGCCAGCAGCTTAGGGAGCGGGAGCGCAACCTACAATGAGCAGTTCTTC	CASSLGSGSATYNEQFF
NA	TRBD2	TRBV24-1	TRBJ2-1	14	TGTGCCACGTCGGGCGGGAGCTCCTACAATGAGCAGTTCTTC	CATSGGSSYNEQFF
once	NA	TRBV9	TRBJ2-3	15	TGTGCCAGCAGTGCGGGGAACAGGGTTCAAGATACGCAGTATTTT	CASSAGNRVQDTQYF
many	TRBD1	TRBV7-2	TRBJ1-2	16	TGTGCCAGCAGCCCCCTGCAGGGGGCGCGGGGTAGGGGCTACACCTTC	CASSPLQGARGRGYTF
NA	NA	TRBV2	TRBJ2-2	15	TGTGCCAGCAGTGACCGTCAGGGCTATACCGGGGAGCTGTTTTTT	CASSDRQGYTGELFF
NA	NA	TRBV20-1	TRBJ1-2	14	TGCAGTGCCACGGAGGGGGGTAGAGGCTATGGCTACACCTTC	CSATEGGRGYGYTF
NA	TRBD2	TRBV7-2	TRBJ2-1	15	TGTGCCAGCAGCTTTGCTAGCGGAGCCACCAATGAGCAGTTCTTC	CASSFASGATNEQFF
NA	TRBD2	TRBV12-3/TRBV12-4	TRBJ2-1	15	TGTGCCAGCAGCCCCCGGACTAGGGCGGGGAATGAGCAGTTCTTC	CASSPRTRAGNEQFF
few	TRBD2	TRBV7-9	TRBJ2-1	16	TGTGCCAGCAGCTCCTCACTAGCGGGGTCCTACAATGAGCAGTTCTTC	CASSSSLAGSYNEQFF
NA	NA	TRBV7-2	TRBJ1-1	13	TGTGCCAGCAGCTTAGGGGCACACACTGAAGCTTTCTTT	CASSLGAHTEAFF
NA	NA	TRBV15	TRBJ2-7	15	TGTGCCACCAGCAGCGCTACAGGGCGTTACAACGAGCAGTACTTC	CATSSATGRYNEQYF
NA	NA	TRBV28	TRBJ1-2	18	TGTGCCAGCAGTTCAAGAAAGACAGGAGGGCGTGGGAACTATGGCTACACCTTC	CASSSRKTGGRGNYGYTF
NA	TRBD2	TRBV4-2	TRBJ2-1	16	TGTGCCAGCAGCCAAGTTACTAGCGGGACCTCACATGAGCAGTTCTTC	CASSQVTSGTSHEQFF
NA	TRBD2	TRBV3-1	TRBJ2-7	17	TGTGCCAGCAGCCAGGCCGGGACTAGCGGGAGGCTGCTCGAGCAGTACTTC	CASSQAGTSGRLLEQYF